The source of this TCR gamma chain is a study of Vδ1+ human thymocytes. Study conclusions and caveats: Thymic TRG and TRD repertoires appeared highly polyclonal, with Gaussian CDR3 length distributions.

The template was reverse-transcribed extracted RNA. Pooled V-gene forward primers with one constant-region reverse primer generated the CDR3 amplicons by multiplex PCR. TCRdb fed the multiplex PCR reads to CATT. The sample shows about 36,000 gamma-chain clones, 20% to 25% of them seen only once. Germline CDR1 is EGSNGY and CDR2 is YDSYNSKV. CDR3 length equals 14 residues. V lost 1 base and J lost 3; bases outside the gene matches: 6. Of note for this clone: The antigen remains undetermined.

This chain joins TRGV2 and TRGJ1 or TRGJ2. Specimen: Vdelta1+ gamma-delta thymocytes from the thymus. Subset described: FACS-sorted CD3+ TCRalphabeta- TCRVdelta1+ TCRVdelta2- thymocytes. This sequence was found in a girl under three years old who had congenital heart surgery. The CDR3 DNA reads as TGTGCCACCTGGGACGGTTCTTCTTATTATAAGAAACTCTTT. Protein sequence: CATWDGSSYYKKLF.